The 31 T cell receptor beta chains below were found in one sample sequenced in a study of kidney transplant recipient with SARS-CoV-2 infection. TCRdb itself ran the reads through MiXCR, one entry per CDR3 protein. The data contain roughly 250,000 distinct CDR3 sequences, around 26% of them singletons. The sequenced sample was a blood sample, obtained at baseline and on day 111 from a kidney transplant recipient. These TCRs come from a male patient between 25 and 39 years old who had COVID-19 and was a kidney transplant recipient. The graft donor may have contributed some T cells.

In its sample, this clonotype was seen many times. J is TRBJ1-2 and V is TRBV11-1; D is undetermined. This CDR3 is 17 amino acids long. Germline CDR1 SGHAT, CDR2 FQDESV (reference sequence). Trimming took 4 bases from V and 4 from J, leaving 22 bases between them. The CDR3 protein is CASSSTAKAGKTYGYTF. The DNA for the CDR3 is TGTGCCAGCAGCTCGACGGCTAAGGCTGGAAAGACCTATGGCTACACCTTC.

With regard to this clonotype: Possible read error: a much larger clone is one base away. V is TRBV20-1 and J is TRBJ2-4, with D hard to call. This CDR3 is built from 16 residues. Germline V gives CDR1 DFQATT, CDR2 SNEGSKA (reference sequence). CDR3 protein: CSASSRLFRKTYGHTF. The DNA of the CDR3 is TGCAGTGCTTCGTCGCGGCTGTTTCGAAAGACCTATGGCCACACCTTC.

In this sample, this clonotype turned up many times. The chain combines TRBV5-1 with TRBJ2-7; D possibly matches TRBD1 or TRBD2 (5 bases each). Trimming removed 0 bases at V and 3 bases at J, with 16 bases between. Germline CDR1 SGHRS, CDR2 YFSETQ. The length of the CDR3 is 16 residues. CDR3 nucleotide sequence: TGCGCCAGCAGCTTGGAGGGTGCGGGCAGGGTCTACGAGCAGTACTTC. Translating gives CASSLEGAGRVYEQYF.

This clonotype was detected a few times. This chain uses TRBV5-6 with TRBJ2-1, with D possibly being TRBD1 (6 bases). CDR1 is SGHDT, CDR2 YYEEEE, per germline. V lost 1 base, J lost 3 bases, and 11 bases lay in between. This CDR3 region has 15 residues. CDR3 amino acids: CASSLIDRYYNEQFF. In nucleotides, the CDR3 is TGTGCCAGCAGCTTGATCGACAGGTACTACAATGAGCAGTTCTTC.

There are many counts of this clonotype. The J gene is TRBJ1-4, the V gene TRBV3-1; no clear D gene. The CDR3 length is 16 residues. V shed 2 bases and J shed 6 bases, with 16 bases lying between them. Germline CDR1 LGHDT, CDR2 YNNKEL (reference sequence). CDR3: CASSQLTGSFYEKLFF. Written as DNA, the CDR3 is TGTGCCAGCAGCCAATTAACGGGGTCGTTTTATGAAAAACTGTTTTTT.

This clonotype came up once. A much larger clone differs from this one at a single base, so this may be a read error. Because the CDR3 is missing its conserved closing phenylalanine or tryptophan, this is likely a read error. V and J are TRBV30 and TRBJ1-5; perhaps TRBD1 as D (5 bases). Per the germline V gene, CDR1 is GTSNPN and CDR2 is SVGIG (reference sequence). The CDR3 length is 16 residues. V lost 0 bases and J lost 0, with 12 bases in between. The CDR3 DNA reads as TGTGCCTGGAGTGTTGGGGGGACTTATAGCAATCAGCCCCAGCATCTT. This sequence encodes CAWSVGGTYSNQPQHL.

In this sample, this clonotype turned up many times. CDR3 residues: CASSSQNLVAFF. Here the CDR3 DNA reads TGTGCCAGTAGTTCCCAAAATCTGGTGGCTTTCTTT. The chain joins TRBV19 to TRBJ1-1; D is ambiguous. V lost 5 bases to trimming and J lost 11 bases, with 15 bases between them. This CDR3 is 12 amino acids long. The germline gives CDR1 LNHDA, CDR2 SQIVND (reference sequence). Supplemented by reference TRBV19 and TRBJ1-1, the full variable domain reads DGGITQSPKYLFRKEGQNVTLSCEQNLNHDAMYWYRQDPGQGLRLIYYSQIVNDFQKGDIAEGYSVSREKKESFPLTVTSAQKNPTAFYLCASSSQNLVAFFGQGTRLTVV.

Notes on this clonotype: A much larger clone is a single base away; this may be a read error. The J gene is TRBJ1-6, the V gene TRBV2, with D possibly being TRBD1 (6 bases). The CDR3 contains 14 residues. Germline V CDR1 and CDR2: SNHLY, FYNNEI. The CDR3 nucleotides are TGTACCAGCAGTGCCGCCCCGCAGGGGTGGCCCCTCCACTTT. As protein: CTSSAAPQGWPLHF.

This clonotype has a count of ten or more. The chain employs TRBV3-1 and TRBJ1-2; D remains ambiguous. The CDR3 is made up of 17 amino acids. Trimming took off 5 bases at V and 4 bases at J, with 23 bases between the two ends. Germline CDR1 and CDR2: LGHDT and YNNKEL (reference sequence). This CDR3 is CASSIWCTLRKTYGYTF. The DNA for the CDR3 is TGTGCCAGCAGCATATGGTGCACCCTTCGAAAGACCTATGGCTACACCTTC.

This clonotype came up many times. This chain joins TRBV3-1 and TRBJ1-1; D is uncertain. The CDR3 runs to 17 residues. Trimming removed 5 bases from V and 4 bases from J, with 23 bases in between. Germline CDR1 LGHDT, CDR2 YNNKEL (reference sequence). The CDR3 loop is CASSNVYPISIRTEAFF. The CDR3 region has the DNA TGTGCCAGCAGCAATGTCTATCCCATTTCAATTCGCACTGAAGCTTTCTTT.

Remarks on this clonotype: A much more abundant neighbour one base away suggests this may be a read error. The genes are TRBV11-2 and TRBJ1-2; D call uncertain. The ends were cut back, 8 bases at V and 4 bases at J, with 26 bases in the middle. Germline CDR1 reads SGHAT; CDR2 reads FQNNGV. The CDR3 totals 17 residues. CDR3 nucleotide sequence: TGTGCCAGCTGCGCAAGTTCAACAAGCAGAAAGACCTATGGCTACACCTTC. This translates into CASCASSTSRKTYGYTF.

This clonotype was seen at least ten times. The chain is built from TRBV28 and TRBJ2-7, with D perhaps matching TRBD1 or TRBD2 (6 bases each). The CDR3 spans 14 residues. Germline values: CDR1 MDHEN, CDR2 SYDVKM. Trimming took 6 bases from V and 5 from J, leaving 17 bases between them. The CDR3 sequence: CASRDPRGGHEQYF. CDR3 nucleotide sequence: TGTGCCAGCAGGGACCCCCGAGGGGGGCACGAGCAGTACTTC.

The chain combines TRBV28 with TRBJ2-1; the match to TRBD2 covers 14 bases. Germline V gene sequence: CDR1 MDHEN, CDR2 SYDVKM. There are 15 residues in the CDR3. The V and J ends lost 6 bases and 9 bases, in that order; junction bases with no gene match: 7. The CDR3 DNA reads TGTGCCAGCAGGGAGACTAGCGGGAGGGCCCCTGAGCAGTTCTTC. Translation gives CASRETSGRAPEQFF.

Turning to this clonotype: This clone may be a read error of a much larger clone one base away. This chain's CDR3 is CAGGKIDGEQYF. DNA for the CDR3: TGTGCCGGCGGCAAGATCGACGGCGAGCAGTACTTC. V and J are TRBV9 and TRBJ2-7; D gene unclear. The CDR3 runs 12 residues. The germline V and J ends were trimmed by 10 bases and 6 bases, with 17 bases remaining between them. From germline, CDR1 is SGDLS and CDR2 YYNGEE.

A remark on this clonotype: This sequence may be a read error, since a much larger clone differs from it by one base. The chain is built from TRBV19 and TRBJ2-7; maybe TRBD1 (5 bases). Germline V gene sequence: CDR1 LNHDA, CDR2 SQIVND (reference sequence). The CDR3 consists of 17 residues. Trimming cost V 6 bases and J 6 bases, with 27 bases left between them. The CDR3, as DNA: TGTGCCAGTAGCCCTTTGGTCGGTATGACAGTGCCCGTCGAGCAGTACTTC. Its protein product is CASSPLVGMTVPVEQYF.

This clonotype was detected only a few times. The chain couples TRBV30 to TRBJ1-2, with D possibly matching TRBD1 (5 bases). V was clipped by 7 bases and J by 2 bases, with 20 bases between them. The V gene's germline CDR1 is GTSNPN and CDR2 SVGIG (reference sequence). The CDR3 consists of 15 residues. The CDR3 protein is CASLSGRRGNYGYTF. The CDR3, as DNA: TGTGCCTCTCTATCGGGGCGGAGGGGCAACTATGGCTACACCTTC.

In regard to this clonotype: A read error is possible here, since a much larger clone lies one base away. This chain uses TRBV5-5 with TRBJ1-2, with unresolved D. CDR1 is SGHKS, CDR2 YYEKEE, per germline (reference sequence). There are 16 residues in the CDR3. V was cut by 7 bases and J by 4 bases, with 23 bases left in between. The CDR3 region is CASCVYVSRKTYGYTF. DNA of the CDR3: TGTGCCAGCTGCGTGTATGTCTCGCGAAAGACCTATGGCTACACCTTC.

Regarding this clonotype: Here the CDR3 omits its conserved ending phenylalanine or tryptophan, so a read error is the likely source. The rearrangement joins TRBV3-1 to TRBJ2-5; no firm D call. This CDR3 has 17 amino acids. CDR1 and CDR2 from the germline V gene are LGHDT and YNNKEL (reference sequence). Trimming removed 4 bases at V and 5 bases at J, with 23 bases between. The CDR3 sequence: CASSRACPISFSETQYL. CDR3 DNA sequence: TGTGCCAGCAGCCGAGCGTGTCCCATTTCTTTCTCTGAGACCCAGTACCTC.

This clonotype was picked up many times. The chain has TRBV6-5 and TRBJ2-7, with 9 bases identical to TRBD2. The V segment lost 8 bases and the J segment 0 bases; nucleotides outside the gene matches: 2. CDR1 MNHEY and CDR2 SVGAGI come from the germline V gene. This CDR3 region has 13 residues. CDR3 amino acids: CASPSGTSYEQYF. In nucleotides, the CDR3 is TGTGCCAGCCCTAGCGGGACCTCCTACGAGCAGTACTTC.

This clonotype was recorded at least ten times. This chain joins TRBV18 and TRBJ1-3; no reliable D call. The germline CDR1 and CDR2 sequences are KGHSH and LQKENI. Trimming pared 1 base from V and 0 bases from J, leaving 10 bases between. The CDR3 contains 16 residues. CDR3 nucleotide sequence: TGTGCCAGCTCACCACTAAATAGTTTCTCTGGAAACACCATATATTTT. It specifies CASSPLNSFSGNTIYF.

About this clonotype itself: Since a much larger clone is just one base distant, this may be a read error. This rearrangement joins TRBV18 to TRBJ1-2; D perhaps matches TRBD1 (5 bases). This CDR3 contains 15 residues. The V gene lost 3 bases and the J gene lost 6 bases, with 17 bases spanning the gap. Germline assignment: CDR1 KGHSH and CDR2 LQKENI. This CDR3 is CASSPSARENHGYTF. In nucleotides, the CDR3 is TGTGCCAGCTCACCGTCAGCCAGGGAGAACCATGGCTACACCTTC.

This clonotype occurred many times. The chain links TRBV6-5 to TRBJ2-2, with unresolved D. Germline CDR1 MNHEY, CDR2 SVGAGI. Trimming took off 11 bases at V and 4 bases at J, with 8 bases between the two ends. The CDR3 spans 11 residues. CDR3 in DNA: TGTGCCGGTCAGGTCACCGGGGAGCTGTTTTTT. Translation gives CAGQVTGELFF.

This clonotype was seen repeatedly, ten times or more. The chain employs TRBV28 and TRBJ1-5, with D hard to call. V lost 1 base, J lost 9 bases, and 7 bases lay in between. Germline CDR1 and CDR2: MDHEN and SYDVKM. CDR3 length: 12 amino acids. The CDR3: CASSLSAGPQHF. The CDR3 DNA sequence: TGTGCCAGCAGTTTATCGGCCGGGCCCCAGCATTTT. Full variable domain (rest looked up from reference TRBV28 and TRBJ1-5): DVKVTQSSRYLVKRTGEKVFLECVQDMDHENMFWYRQDPGLGLRLIYFSYDVKMKEKGDIPEGYSVSREKKERFSLILESASTNQTSMYLCASSLSAGPQHFGDGTRLSIL.

This clonotype was counted at least ten times. This chain connects TRBV5-6 to TRBJ1-1; possible D gene TRBD1, 5 bases. This CDR3 contains 14 residues. CDR1 and CDR2 (germline): SGHDT, YYEEEE. Trimming shortened V by 7 bases and J by 7 bases, and 20 bases separated the two germline ends. Here the CDR3 DNA reads TGTGCCAGCCATCGAATCGGCGGGGCCGTTGAAGCTTTCTTT. This codes for CASHRIGGAVEAFF.

Of note for this clonotype: A much larger clone differs from this one at a single base, so this may be a read error. The CDR3 bases are TGTGCAAGTCGCCAGAGTGTGACTCCACGAAAGGCCTATGGCTACACCTTC. Amino acids: CASRQSVTPRKAYGYTF. The chain links TRBV12-2 to TRBJ1-2. TRBV12-2 is a pseudogene locus. This CDR3 spans 17 amino acids.

This clonotype was detected many times. The chain carries TRBV19 and TRBJ2-3, with 8 bases aligning to TRBD1. The length of the CDR3 is 14 residues. Germline assignment: CDR1 LNHDA and CDR2 SQIVND (reference sequence). V was pared by 6 bases and J by 2 bases, with 4 bases of the junction left unmatched. CDR3 amino acids: CASRQTGATDTQYF. In nucleotides, the CDR3 is TGTGCCAGTAGGCAGACAGGGGCCACAGATACGCAGTATTTT.

This clonotype was recorded many times. This sequence joins TRBV28 and TRBJ1-2; D is perhaps TRBD1 (6 bases). Germline CDR1 MDHEN, CDR2 SYDVKM. Trimming pared 3 bases from V and 8 bases from J, leaving 13 bases between. CDR3 length equals 13 residues. The chain's CDR3 is CASSFQGSGGYTF. The CDR3 bases are TGTGCCAGCAGTTTTCAGGGGTCGGGCGGCTACACCTTC.

This clonotype has a count of ten or more. The chain links TRBV27 to TRBJ2-1, with 13 bases lining up with TRBD2. Germline V gene data show CDR1 as MNHEY and CDR2 as SMNVEV (reference sequence). The CDR3 length is 15 residues. The ends lost 4 bases at V and 4 bases at J; junction bases unmatched: 1. The chain's CDR3 is CASSSTSGRYNEQFF. CDR3 DNA sequence: TGTGCCAGCAGTTCGACTAGCGGGAGGTACAATGAGCAGTTCTTC.

The table lists this clonotype with many counts. V usage is TRBV24-1 and J usage is TRBJ2-3, with 7 bases fitting TRBD1. V trimming: 8 bases; J trimming: 3 bases; junction bases outside the gene matches: 4. Germline V gene sequence: CDR1 KGHDR, CDR2 SFDVKD. There are 13 residues in the CDR3. The CDR3 DNA follows: TGTGCCACCAAGAAGGGGGCGACAGATACGCAGTATTTT. As protein: CATKKGATDTQYF.

In this sample, this clonotype turned up a few times. The chain carries TRBV20-1 and TRBJ2-1; 12 positions agree with TRBD2. CDR1 DFQATT and CDR2 SNEGSKA come from the germline V gene (reference sequence). Germline trimming cut 4 bases from V and 5 bases from J; bases unmatched to any gene: 6. The CDR3 consists of 15 residues. The CDR3 region has the DNA TGCAGTGCTAAATATGGACTAGCGGGAAACAATGAGCAGTTCTTC. Amino acids: CSAKYGLAGNNEQFF.

This clonotype was counted ten times or more. The genes are TRBV28 and TRBJ2-7, with D unresolved. Germline V CDR1 and CDR2: MDHEN, SYDVKM. CDR3 length: 13 amino acids. CDR3 region: CAAEDRRNYEQYF. CDR3 coding DNA: TGTGCAGCAGAGGACCGAAGGAACTACGAGCAGTACTTC.